This T cell receptor beta chain was sequenced in a study of T cells of healthy individuals. From the 5' RACE reads, TCRdb called clonotypes with MiXCR, one entry per CDR3 protein. The sample contains 50,000 to 55,000 distinct CDR3 sequences, about 15% of which appear only once. V dropped 0 bases and J dropped 1 base, with 11 bases sitting between them. CDR1 and CDR2 (germline): SGHRS, YFSETQ. The CDR3 totals 15 residues. This receptor was obtained from a human donor in good health. The rearrangement uses TRBV5-1 and TRBJ2-7, with D possibly being TRBD1 or TRBD2 (6 bases each). CDR3 DNA: TGCGCCAGCAGCTTGGGGGGGGACACTTCCTACGAGCAGTACTTC. It encodes CASSLGGDTSYEQYF.